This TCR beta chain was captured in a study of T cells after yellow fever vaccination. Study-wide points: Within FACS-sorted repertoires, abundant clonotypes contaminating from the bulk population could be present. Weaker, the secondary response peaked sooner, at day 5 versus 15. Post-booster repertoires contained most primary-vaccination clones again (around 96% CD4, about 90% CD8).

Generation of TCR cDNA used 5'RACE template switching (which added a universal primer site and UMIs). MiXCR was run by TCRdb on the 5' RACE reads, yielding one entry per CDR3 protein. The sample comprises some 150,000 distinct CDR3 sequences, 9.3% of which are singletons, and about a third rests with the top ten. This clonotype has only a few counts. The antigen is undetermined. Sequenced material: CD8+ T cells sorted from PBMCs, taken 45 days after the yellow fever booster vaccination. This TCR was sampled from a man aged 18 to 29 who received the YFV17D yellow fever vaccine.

The CDR3 sequence is CASSLQGGPPSTQYF. CDR3 bases: TGCGCCAGCAGTCTACAGGGAGGGCCGCCATCGACGCAGTATTTT. This chain joins TRBV10-1 and TRBJ2-3; a weak D match, TRBD2 (7 bases). Germline CDR1 is WNHNN and CDR2 is SYGVQD (reference sequence). The CDR3 is 15 amino acids. Trimming cost V 5 bases and J 9 bases, with 21 bases left between them.